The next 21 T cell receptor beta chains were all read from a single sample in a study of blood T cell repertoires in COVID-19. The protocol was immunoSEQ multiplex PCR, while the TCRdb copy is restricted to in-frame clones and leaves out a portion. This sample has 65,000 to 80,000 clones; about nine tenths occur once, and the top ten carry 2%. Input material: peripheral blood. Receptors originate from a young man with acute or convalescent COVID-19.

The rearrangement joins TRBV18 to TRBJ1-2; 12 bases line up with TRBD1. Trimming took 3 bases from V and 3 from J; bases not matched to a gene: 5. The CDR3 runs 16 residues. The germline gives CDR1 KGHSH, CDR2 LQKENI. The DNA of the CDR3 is TGTGCCAGCTCACCGGGACAGGGGGCGCAGGACTATGGCTACACCTTC. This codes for CASSPGQGAQDYGYTF. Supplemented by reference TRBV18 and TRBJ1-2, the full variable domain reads NAGVMQNPRHLVRRRGQEARLRCSPMKGHSHVYWYRQLPEEGLKFMVYLQKENIIDESGMPKERFSAEFPKEGPSILRIQQVVRGDSAAYFCASSPGQGAQDYGYTFGSGTRLTVV.

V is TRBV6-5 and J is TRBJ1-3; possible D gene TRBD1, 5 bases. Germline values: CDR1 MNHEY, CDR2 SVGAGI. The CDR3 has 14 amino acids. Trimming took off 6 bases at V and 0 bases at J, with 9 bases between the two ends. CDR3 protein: CASRATASGNTIYF. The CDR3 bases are TGTGCCAGCAGGGCGACAGCCTCTGGAAACACCATATATTTT.

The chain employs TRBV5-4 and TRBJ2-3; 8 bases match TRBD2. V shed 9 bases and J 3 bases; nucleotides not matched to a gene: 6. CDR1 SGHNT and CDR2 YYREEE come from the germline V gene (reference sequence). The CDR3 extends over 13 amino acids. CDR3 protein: CATNPGGTDTQYF. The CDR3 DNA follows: TGTGCCACAAACCCGGGGGGGACAGATACGCAGTATTTT.

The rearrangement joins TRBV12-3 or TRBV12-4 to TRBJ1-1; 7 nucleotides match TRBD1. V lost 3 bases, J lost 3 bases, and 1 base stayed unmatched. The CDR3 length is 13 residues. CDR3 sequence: CASSLDRYTEAFF. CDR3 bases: TGTGCCAGCAGTTTGGACAGGTACACTGAAGCTTTCTTT.

CDR3 DNA: TGTGCCAGTAGAAGAACGACGGGGACTAGCGGGGGTACCTACGAGCAGTACTTC. Amino acid sequence: CASRRTTGTSGGTYEQYF. The chain recombines TRBV19 with TRBJ2-7; 14 bases align to TRBD2. V trimming: 6 bases; J trimming: 2 bases; junction bases outside the gene matches: 12. Looked up from germline, CDR1 is LNHDA and CDR2 is SQIVND (reference sequence). The CDR3 covers 18 residues.

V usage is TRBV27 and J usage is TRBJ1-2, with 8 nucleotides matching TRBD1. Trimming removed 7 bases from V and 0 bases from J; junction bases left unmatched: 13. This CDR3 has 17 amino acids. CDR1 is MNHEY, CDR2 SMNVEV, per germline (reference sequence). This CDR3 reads CASTAAEGTGTNYGYTF. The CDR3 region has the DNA TGTGCCAGCACCGCCGCTGAAGGGACAGGAACTAACTATGGCTACACCTTC.

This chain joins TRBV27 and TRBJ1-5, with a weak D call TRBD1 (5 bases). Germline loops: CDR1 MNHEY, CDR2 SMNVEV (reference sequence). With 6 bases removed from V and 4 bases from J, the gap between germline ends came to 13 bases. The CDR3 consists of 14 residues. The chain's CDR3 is CASRPVGGNQPQHF. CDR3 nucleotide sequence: TGTGCCAGCAGGCCGGTTGGGGGGAATCAGCCCCAGCATTTT.

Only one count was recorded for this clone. This chain's CDR3 is CASSLEGGIGNQPQHF. The CDR3 DNA is TGTGCCAGCAGCTTGGAAGGAGGGATTGGCAATCAGCCCCAGCATTTT. The chain uses TRBV5-5 and TRBJ1-5; no reliable D call. This CDR3 contains 16 residues. The V end was cut by 0 bases, the J end by 2 bases, with 12 bases between. Germline V gene lookup returns CDR1 SGHKS and CDR2 YYEKEE (reference sequence). Drawing the rest from reference TRBV5-5 and TRBJ1-5, the complete variable domain is DAGVTQSPTHLIKTRGQQVTLRCSPISGHKSVSWYQQVLGQGPQFIFQYYEKEERGRGNFPDRFSARQFPNYSSELNVNALLLGDSALYLCASSLEGGIGNQPQHFGDGTRLSIL.

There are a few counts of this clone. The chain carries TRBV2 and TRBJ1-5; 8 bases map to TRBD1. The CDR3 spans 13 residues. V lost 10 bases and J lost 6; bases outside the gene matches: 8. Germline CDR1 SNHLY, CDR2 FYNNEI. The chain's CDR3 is CATRGQLGQPQHF. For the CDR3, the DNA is TGTGCCACCAGGGGGCAGTTGGGTCAGCCCCAGCATTTT.

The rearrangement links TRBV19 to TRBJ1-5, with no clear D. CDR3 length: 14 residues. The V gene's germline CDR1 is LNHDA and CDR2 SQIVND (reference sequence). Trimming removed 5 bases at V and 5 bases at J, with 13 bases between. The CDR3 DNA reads TGTGCCAGTAGTGGGCGCGGGTTTGATCAGCCCCAGCATTTT. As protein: CASSGRGFDQPQHF.

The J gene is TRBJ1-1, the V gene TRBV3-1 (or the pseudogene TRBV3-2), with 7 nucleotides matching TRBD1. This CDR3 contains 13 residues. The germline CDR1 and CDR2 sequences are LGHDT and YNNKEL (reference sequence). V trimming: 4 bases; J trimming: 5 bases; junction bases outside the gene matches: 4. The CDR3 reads CASSPGTATEAFF. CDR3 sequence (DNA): TGTGCCAGCAGCCCCGGGACAGCTACTGAAGCTTTCTTT.

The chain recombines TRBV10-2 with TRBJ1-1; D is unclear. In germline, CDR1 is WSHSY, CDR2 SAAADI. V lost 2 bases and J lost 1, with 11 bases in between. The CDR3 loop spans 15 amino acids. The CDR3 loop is CASSEEDVENTEAFF. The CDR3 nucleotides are TGCGCCAGCAGTGAGGAGGATGTGGAGAACACTGAAGCTTTCTTT.

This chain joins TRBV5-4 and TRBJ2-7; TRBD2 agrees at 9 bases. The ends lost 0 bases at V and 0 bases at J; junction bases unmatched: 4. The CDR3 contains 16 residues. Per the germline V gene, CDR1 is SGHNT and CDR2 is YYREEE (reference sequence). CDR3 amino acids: CASSLAASGISYEQYF. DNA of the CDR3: TGTGCCAGCAGCTTGGCCGCTAGCGGGATCTCCTACGAGCAGTACTTC.

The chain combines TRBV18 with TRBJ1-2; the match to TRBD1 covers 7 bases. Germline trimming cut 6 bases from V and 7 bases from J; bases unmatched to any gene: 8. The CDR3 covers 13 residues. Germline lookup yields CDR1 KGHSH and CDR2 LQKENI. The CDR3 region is CASSQQGRSGYTF. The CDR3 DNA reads TGTGCCAGCTCTCAACAGGGGCGGAGTGGCTACACCTTC.

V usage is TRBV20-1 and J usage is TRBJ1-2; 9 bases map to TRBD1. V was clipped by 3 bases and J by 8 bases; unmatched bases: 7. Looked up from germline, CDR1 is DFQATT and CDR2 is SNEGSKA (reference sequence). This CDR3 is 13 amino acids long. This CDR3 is CSASTGGPGGYTF. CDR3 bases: TGCAGTGCTAGTACAGGGGGCCCAGGCGGCTACACCTTC.

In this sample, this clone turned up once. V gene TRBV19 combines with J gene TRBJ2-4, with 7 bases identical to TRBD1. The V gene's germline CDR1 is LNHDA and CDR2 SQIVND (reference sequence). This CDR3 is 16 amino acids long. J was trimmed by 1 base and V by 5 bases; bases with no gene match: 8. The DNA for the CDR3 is TGTGCCAGTAGTCCCCGACAGGGCCCGGCCAAAAACATTCAGTACTTC. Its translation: CASSPRQGPAKNIQYF. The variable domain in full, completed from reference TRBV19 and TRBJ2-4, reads DGGITQSPKYLFRKEGQNVTLSCEQNLNHDAMYWYRQDPGQGLRLIYYSQIVNDFQKGDIAEGYSVSREKKESFPLTVTSAQKNPTAFYLCASSPRQGPAKNIQYFGAGTRLSVL.

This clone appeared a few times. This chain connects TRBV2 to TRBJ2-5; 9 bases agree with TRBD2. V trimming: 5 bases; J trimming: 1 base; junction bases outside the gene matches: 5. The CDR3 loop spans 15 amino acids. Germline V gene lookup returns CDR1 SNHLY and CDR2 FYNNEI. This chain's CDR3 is CASSRTSVSQETQYF. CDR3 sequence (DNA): TGTGCCAGCAGTAGGACTAGCGTGTCCCAAGAGACCCAGTACTTC.

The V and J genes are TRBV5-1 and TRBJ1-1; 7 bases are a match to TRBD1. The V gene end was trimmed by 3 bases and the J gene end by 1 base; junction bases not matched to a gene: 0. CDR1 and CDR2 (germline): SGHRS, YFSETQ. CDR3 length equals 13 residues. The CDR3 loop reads CASSYRGNTEAFF. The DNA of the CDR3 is TGCGCCAGCAGCTACAGGGGGAACACTGAAGCTTTCTTT.

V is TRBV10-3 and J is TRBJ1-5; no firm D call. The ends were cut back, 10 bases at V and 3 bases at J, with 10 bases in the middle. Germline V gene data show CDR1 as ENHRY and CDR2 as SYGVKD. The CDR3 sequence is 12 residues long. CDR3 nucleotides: TGTGCCAGCGCTTCATCCAATCAGCCCCAGCATTTT. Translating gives CASASSNQPQHF.

The CDR3 region is CASSYSGGQGTWESSYEQYV. In DNA form, the CDR3 reads TGTGCCAGCAGTTACTCGGGAGGACAGGGAACCTGGGAGAGCTCCTACGAGCAGTACGTC. The chain combines TRBV6-2 or TRBV6-3 with TRBJ2-7, with TRBD1 matching over 8 bases. V was pared by 0 bases and J by 0 bases, with 16 bases of the junction left unmatched. The CDR3 is made up of 20 amino acids. Germline assignment: CDR1 MNHEY and CDR2 SVGEGT.

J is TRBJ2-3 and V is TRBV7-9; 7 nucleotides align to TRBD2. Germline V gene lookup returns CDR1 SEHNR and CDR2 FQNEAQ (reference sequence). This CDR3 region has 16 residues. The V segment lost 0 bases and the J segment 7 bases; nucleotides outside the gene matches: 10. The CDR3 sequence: CASSLATSAPGNTQYF. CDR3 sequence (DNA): TGTGCCAGCAGCTTAGCCACTAGCGCCCCAGGGAATACGCAGTATTTT. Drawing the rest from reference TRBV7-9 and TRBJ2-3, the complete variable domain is DTGVSQNPRHKITKRGQNVTFRCDPISEHNRLYWYRQTLGQGPEFLTYFQNEAQLEKSRLLSDRFSAERPKGSFSTLEIQRTEQGDSAMYLCASSLATSAPGNTQYFGPGTRLTVL.